This is a list of T cell receptor beta chains from one sample in a study of T-cell memory formation after mild COVID-19. Using its own MiXCR run on the 5' RACE reads, TCRdb lists one record per CDR3 protein. The sample holds 150,000 to 200,000 distinct CDR3 sequences, around 15% seen once. Sequences were obtained from PBMCs or a T cell subset sorted from them (not recorded which). These receptors originate from an adult woman who had mild COVID-19 (a few samples of this study predate the infection). Cell type and time point are not known. Both conserved end residues are part of each CDR3. The D gene is left open where the match is weak. Clone size appears in some rows only: once, few, many, or a class for an expanded clone.

j_call | v_call | clone_size | d_call | cdr3_nt | cdr3_aa
TRBJ2-7 | TRBV27 | few | . | TGTGCCAGCAGTTTTCGGATCTCCTACGAGCAGTACTTC | CASSFRISYEQYF
TRBJ2-7 | TRBV19 | . | . | TGTGCCAGTAGTAACTCGGGAAGCTCCTACGAGCAGTACTTC | CASSNSGSSYEQYF
TRBJ1-1 | TRBV12-3/TRBV12-4 | many | . | TGTGCCAGCAGTCCCGGTGGGGGGACTGAAGCTTTCTTT | CASSPGGGTEAFF
TRBJ2-5 | TRBV10-3 | . | . | TGTGCCATCAGTGAAGGTGGAGGCATAAAGACCCAGTACTTC | CAISEGGGIKTQYF
TRBJ2-3 | TRBV4-2 | few | TRBD1 | TGTGCCAGCAGCCAACAGGGGGCGCAGTCAGATACGCAGTATTTT | CASSQQGAQSDTQYF
TRBJ1-1 | TRBV29-1 | few | . | TGCAGCGCAACGACCTGGCGGGGCGGTAACACTGAAGCTTTCTTT | CSATTWRGGNTEAFF
TRBJ1-5 | TRBV7-8 | . | TRBD1 | TGTGCCAGCAAAGCGGGACAGGGTGGCAATCAGCCCCAGCATTTT | CASKAGQGGNQPQHF
TRBJ2-3 | TRBV15 | few | TRBD2 | TGTGCCACCAGCAGCGTGGGACTAGCCACAGATACGCAGTATTTT | CATSSVGLATDTQYF
TRBJ2-5 | TRBV6-2/TRBV6-3 | . | . | TGTGCCAGCACCTCTACCATTAGGACCCAGTACTTC | CASTSTIRTQYF
TRBJ2-7 | TRBV10-3 | . | . | TGTGCTACTGGGGGTTCCTACGAGCAGTACTTC | CATGGSYEQYF
TRBJ1-5 | TRBV2 | . | . | TGTGCCAGCGCAGGGCGTCATGGCAATCAGCCCCAGCATTTT | CASAGRHGNQPQHF
TRBJ2-1 | TRBV7-8 | few | . | TGTGCCAGCAGCTTCTCTAAAGATAATGAGCAGTTCTTC | CASSFSKDNEQFF
TRBJ2-1 | TRBV5-6 | . | TRBD1 | TGTGCCAGCAGCTTGGTCGACAGGGGGGAGAATGAGCAGTTCTTC | CASSLVDRGENEQFF
TRBJ1-5 | TRBV6-5 | few | . | TGTGCCAGCAGTTCCTCCGATCAGCCCCAGCATTTT | CASSSSDQPQHF